This note documents a single T cell receptor (beta chain) sequence. Its specificity is not known. These data originate in a study of CXCR3-negative and CXCR3-positive naive CD8 T cells. Study-wide background: Summed over all libraries, TRB reads came to around 130 million, with about 1.5 +/- 0.3 million per library.

The CDR3 extends over 17 amino acids. Per germline, CDR1 SGHTA and CDR2 FQGNSA. Whole-study results and caveats: Partly lower CXCR3 expression followed cryopreservation, and most assays relied on fresh PBMCs. A higher hydrophobicity marked the TRB CDR3s of CXCR3-positive naive cells versus CXCR3-negative naive cells.

The TRB libraries of cDNA were built by UMI-labeled 5' RACE. TCRdb reworked the 5' RACE reads into one entry per CDR3 protein, no DNA. The sample table sets out 150,000 to 180,000 distinct CDR3 sequences. This TCR was sampled from a human donor in good health. Some clones in this sample may be carry-over from other donors' samples. The chain links TRBV7-2 to TRBJ2-1; the TRBD2 assignment by TCRdb is unverifiable without DNA. Sequences were obtained from naive CXCR3+ CD8+ T cells from blood. The subset here: CD45RO-CCR7+CD27+CD95- naive CD8+ T cells expressing CXCR3 (TNR3+). The chain's CDR3 is CASSTRSRLAGGNEQFF.